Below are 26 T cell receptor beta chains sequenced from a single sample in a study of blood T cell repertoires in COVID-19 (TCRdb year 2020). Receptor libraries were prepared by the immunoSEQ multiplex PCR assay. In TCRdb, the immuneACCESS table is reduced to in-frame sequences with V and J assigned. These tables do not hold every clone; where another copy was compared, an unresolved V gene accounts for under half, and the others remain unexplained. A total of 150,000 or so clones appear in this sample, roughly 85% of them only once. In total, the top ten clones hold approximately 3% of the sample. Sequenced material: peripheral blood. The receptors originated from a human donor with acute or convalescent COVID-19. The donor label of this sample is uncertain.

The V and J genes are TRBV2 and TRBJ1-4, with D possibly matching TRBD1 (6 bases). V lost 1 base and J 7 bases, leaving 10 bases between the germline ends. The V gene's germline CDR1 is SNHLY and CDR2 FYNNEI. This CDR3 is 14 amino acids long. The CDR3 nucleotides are TGTGCCAGCAGTGAAGGACAGGCGGGTGAAAAACTGTTTTTT. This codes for CASSEGQAGEKLFF. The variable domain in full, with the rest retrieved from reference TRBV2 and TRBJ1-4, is EPEVTQTPSHQVTQMGQEVILRCVPISNHLYFYWYRQILGQKVEFLVSFYNNEISEKSEIFDDQFSVERPDGSNFTLKIRSTKLEDSAMYFCASSEGQAGEKLFFGSGTQLSVL.

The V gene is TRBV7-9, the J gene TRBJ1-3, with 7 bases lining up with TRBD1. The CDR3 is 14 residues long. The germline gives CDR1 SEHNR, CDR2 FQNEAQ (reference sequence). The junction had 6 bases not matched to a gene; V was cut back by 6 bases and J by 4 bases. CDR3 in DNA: TGTGCCAGCAGTCCAACAGGGGTAGGAAACACCATATATTTT. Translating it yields CASSPTGVGNTIYF.

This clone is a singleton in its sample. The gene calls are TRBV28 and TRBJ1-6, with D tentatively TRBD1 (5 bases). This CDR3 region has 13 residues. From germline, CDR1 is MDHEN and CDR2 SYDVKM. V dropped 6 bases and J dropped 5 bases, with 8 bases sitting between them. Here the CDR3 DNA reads TGTGCCAGCAGATCAGGGCATAATTCACCCCTCCACTTT. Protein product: CASRSGHNSPLHF. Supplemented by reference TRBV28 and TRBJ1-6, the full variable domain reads DVKVTQSSRYLVKRTGEKVFLECVQDMDHENMFWYRQDPGLGLRLIYFSYDVKMKEKGDIPEGYSVSREKKERFSLILESASTNQTSMYLCASRSGHNSPLHFGNGTRLTVT.

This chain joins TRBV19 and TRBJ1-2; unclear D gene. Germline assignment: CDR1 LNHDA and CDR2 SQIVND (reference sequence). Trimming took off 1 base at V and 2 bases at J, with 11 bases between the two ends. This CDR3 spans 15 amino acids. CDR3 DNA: TGTGCCAGTAGTATAGGGCCAGACATCAACTATGGCTACACCTTC. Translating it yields CASSIGPDINYGYTF.

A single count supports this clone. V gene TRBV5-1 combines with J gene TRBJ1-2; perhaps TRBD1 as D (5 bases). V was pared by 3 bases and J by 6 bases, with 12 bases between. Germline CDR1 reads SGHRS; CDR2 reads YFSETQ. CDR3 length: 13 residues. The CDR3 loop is CASSSSGDDGYTF. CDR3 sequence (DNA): TGCGCCAGCAGCTCGTCGGGGGACGATGGCTACACCTTC. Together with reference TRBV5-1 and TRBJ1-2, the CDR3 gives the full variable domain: KAGVTQTPRYLIKTRGQQVTLSCSPISGHRSVSWYQQTPGQGLQFLFEYFSETQRNKGNFPGRFSGRQFSNSRSEMNVSTLELGDSALYLCASSSSGDDGYTFGSGTRLTVV.

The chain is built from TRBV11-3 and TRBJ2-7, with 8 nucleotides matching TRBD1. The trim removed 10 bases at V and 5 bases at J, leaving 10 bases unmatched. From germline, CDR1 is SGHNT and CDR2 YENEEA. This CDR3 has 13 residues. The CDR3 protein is CAITDRGNDEQYF. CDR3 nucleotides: TGTGCCATTACTGACAGGGGAAACGACGAGCAGTACTTC.

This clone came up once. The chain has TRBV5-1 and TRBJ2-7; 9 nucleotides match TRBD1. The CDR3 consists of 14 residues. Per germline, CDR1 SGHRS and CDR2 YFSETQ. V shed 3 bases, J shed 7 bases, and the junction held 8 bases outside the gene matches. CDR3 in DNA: TGCGCCAGCAGCTCCGAGGGGACAGGGCATGAGCAGTACTTC. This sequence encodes CASSSEGTGHEQYF.

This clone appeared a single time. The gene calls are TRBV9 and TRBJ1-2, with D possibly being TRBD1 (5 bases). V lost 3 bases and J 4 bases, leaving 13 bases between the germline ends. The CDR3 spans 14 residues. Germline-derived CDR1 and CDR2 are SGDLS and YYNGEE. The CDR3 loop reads CASSGPGAIYGYTF. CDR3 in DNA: TGTGCCAGCAGCGGACCTGGGGCAATCTATGGCTACACCTTC.

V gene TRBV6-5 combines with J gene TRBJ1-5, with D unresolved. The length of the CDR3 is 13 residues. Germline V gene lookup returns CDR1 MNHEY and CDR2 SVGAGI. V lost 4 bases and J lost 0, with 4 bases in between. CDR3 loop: CASSSVSNQPQHF. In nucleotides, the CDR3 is TGTGCCAGCAGTTCAGTTAGCAATCAGCCCCAGCATTTT.

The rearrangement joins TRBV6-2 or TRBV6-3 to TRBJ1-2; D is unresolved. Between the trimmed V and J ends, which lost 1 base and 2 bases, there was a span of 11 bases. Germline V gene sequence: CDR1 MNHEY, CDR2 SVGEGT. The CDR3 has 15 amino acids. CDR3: CASSYLIALNYGYTF. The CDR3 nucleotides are TGTGCCAGCAGTTACTTGATAGCCCTCAACTATGGCTACACCTTC.

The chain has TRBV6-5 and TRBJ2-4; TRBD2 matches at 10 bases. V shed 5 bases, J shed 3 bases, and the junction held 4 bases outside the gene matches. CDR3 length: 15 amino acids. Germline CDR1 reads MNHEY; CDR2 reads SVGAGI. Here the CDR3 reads CASSSGGVGKNIQYF. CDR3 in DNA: TGTGCCAGCAGTAGCGGGGGGGTCGGCAAAAACATTCAGTACTTC.

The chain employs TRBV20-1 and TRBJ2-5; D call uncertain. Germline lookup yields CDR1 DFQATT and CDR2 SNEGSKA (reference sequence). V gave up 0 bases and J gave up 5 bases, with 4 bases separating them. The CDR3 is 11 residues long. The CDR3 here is CSARDQETQYF. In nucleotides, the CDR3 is TGCAGTGCTAGAGATCAGGAGACCCAGTACTTC.

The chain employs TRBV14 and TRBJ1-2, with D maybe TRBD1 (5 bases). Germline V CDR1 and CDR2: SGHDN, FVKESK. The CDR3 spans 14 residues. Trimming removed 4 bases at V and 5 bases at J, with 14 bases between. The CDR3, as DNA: TGTGCCAGCAGCCTCCCCGGGGGGTTTTATGGCTACACCTTC. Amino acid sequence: CASSLPGGFYGYTF.

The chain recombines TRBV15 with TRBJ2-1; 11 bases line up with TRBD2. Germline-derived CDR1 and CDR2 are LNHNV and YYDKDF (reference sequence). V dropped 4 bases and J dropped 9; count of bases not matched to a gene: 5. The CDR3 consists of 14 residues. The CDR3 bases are TGTGCCACCAGCACTGCTAGCGGGGGGAGTGAGCAGTTCTTC. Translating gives CATSTASGGSEQFF. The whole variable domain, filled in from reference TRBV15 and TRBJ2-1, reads DAMVIQNPRYQVTQFGKPVTLSCSQTLNHNVMYWYQQKSSQAPKLLFHYYDKDFNNEADTPDNFQSRRPNTSFCFLDIRSPGLGDTAMYLCATSTASGGSEQFFGPGTRLTVL.

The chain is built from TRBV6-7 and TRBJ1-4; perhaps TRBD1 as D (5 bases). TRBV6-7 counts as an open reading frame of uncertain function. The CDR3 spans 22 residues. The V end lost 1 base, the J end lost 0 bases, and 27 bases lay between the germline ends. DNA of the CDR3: TGTGCCAGCAGTTACTGCCCAACAGGAGGGGAAAAAGGGAAAGCAACTAATGAAAAACTGTTTTTT. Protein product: CASSYCPTGGEKGKATNEKLFF.

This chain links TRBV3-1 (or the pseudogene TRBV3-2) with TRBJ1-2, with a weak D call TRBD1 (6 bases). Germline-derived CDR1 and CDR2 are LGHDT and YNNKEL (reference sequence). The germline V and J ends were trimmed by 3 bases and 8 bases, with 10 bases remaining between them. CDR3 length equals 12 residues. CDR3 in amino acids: CASSHTGKGYTF. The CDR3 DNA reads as TGTGCCAGCAGCCATACAGGGAAGGGCTACACCTTC.

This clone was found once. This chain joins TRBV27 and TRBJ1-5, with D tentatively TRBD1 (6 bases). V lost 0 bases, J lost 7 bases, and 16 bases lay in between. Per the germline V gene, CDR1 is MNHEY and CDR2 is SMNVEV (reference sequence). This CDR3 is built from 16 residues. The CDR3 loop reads CASSLSAQGIGQPQHF. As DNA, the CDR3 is TGTGCCAGCAGTTTATCCGCGCAGGGGATTGGGCAGCCCCAGCATTTT.

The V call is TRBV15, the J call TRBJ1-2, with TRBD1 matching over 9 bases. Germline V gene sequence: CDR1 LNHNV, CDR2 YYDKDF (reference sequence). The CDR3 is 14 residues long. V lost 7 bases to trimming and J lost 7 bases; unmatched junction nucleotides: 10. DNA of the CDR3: TGTGCCACCAACCCAGACAGGGGGGCGATTGGCTACACCTTC. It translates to CATNPDRGAIGYTF. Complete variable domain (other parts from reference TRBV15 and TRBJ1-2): DAMVIQNPRYQVTQFGKPVTLSCSQTLNHNVMYWYQQKSSQAPKLLFHYYDKDFNNEADTPDNFQSRRPNTSFCFLDIRSPGLGDTAMYLCATNPDRGAIGYTFGSGTRLTVV.

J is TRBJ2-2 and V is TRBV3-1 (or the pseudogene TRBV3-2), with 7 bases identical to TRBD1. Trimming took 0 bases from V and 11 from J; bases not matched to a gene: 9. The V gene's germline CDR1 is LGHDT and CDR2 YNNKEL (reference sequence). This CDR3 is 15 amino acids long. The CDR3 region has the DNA TGTGCCAGCAGCCAAGATGCAGGGGGATTTTCTGAGCTGTTTTTT. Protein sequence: CASSQDAGGFSELFF.

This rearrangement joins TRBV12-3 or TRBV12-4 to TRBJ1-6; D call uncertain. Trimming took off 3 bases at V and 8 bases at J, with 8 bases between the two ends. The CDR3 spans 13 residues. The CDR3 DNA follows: TGTGCCAGCAGTTTTTCCCCCGATTCACCCCTCCACTTT. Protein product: CASSFSPDSPLHF.

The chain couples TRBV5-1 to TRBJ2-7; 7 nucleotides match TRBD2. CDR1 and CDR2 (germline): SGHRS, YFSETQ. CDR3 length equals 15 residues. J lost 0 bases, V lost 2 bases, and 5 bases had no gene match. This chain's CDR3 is CASSLGRGSSYEQYF. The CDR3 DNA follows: TGCGCCAGCAGCTTAGGGCGGGGGAGCTCCTACGAGCAGTACTTC.

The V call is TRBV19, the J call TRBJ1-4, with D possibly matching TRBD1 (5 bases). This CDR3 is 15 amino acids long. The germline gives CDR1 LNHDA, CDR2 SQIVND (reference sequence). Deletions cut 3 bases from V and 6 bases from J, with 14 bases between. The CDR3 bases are TGTGCCAGTAGTATGGGGGGTATTGGCGATGAAAAACTGTTTTTT. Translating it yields CASSMGGIGDEKLFF.

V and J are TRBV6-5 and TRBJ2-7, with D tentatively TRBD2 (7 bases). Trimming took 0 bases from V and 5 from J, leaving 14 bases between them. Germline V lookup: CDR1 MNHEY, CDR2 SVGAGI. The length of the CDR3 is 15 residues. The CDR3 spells CASSYSFRGGHEQYF. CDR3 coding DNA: TGTGCCAGCAGTTACTCGTTTAGGGGGGGGCACGAGCAGTACTTC.

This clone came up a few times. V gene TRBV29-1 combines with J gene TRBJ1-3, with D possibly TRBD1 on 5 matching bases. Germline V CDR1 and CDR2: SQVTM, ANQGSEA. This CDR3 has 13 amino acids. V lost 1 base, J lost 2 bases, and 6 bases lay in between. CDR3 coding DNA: TGCAGCGTTGAAGCAGGGACTGGAAACACCATATATTTT. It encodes CSVEAGTGNTIYF.

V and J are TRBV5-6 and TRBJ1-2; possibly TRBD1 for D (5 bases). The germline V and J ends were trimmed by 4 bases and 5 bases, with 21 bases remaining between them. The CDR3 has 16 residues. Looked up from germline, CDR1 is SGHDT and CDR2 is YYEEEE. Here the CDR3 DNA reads TGTGCCAGCAGCGGGCTCGGTGAGGAGGAGGGGTATGGCTACACCTTC. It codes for CASSGLGEEEGYGYTF.

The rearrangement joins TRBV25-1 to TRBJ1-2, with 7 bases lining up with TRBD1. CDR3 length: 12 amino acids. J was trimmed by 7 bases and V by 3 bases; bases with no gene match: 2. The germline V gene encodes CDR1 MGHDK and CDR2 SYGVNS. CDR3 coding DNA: TGTGCCAGCAGTGATTACAGGGGTGGCTACACCTTC. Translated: CASSDYRGGYTF.